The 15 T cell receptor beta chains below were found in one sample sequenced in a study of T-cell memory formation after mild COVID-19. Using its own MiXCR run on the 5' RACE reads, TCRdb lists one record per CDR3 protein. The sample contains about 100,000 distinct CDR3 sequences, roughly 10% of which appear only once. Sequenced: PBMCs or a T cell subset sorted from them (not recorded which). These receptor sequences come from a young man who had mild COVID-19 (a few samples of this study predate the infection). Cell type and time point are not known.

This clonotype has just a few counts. The CDR3 sequence is CASSQEPFSPWAGELFF. CDR3 nucleotide sequence: TGCGCCAGCAGCCAAGAGCCATTCTCGCCGTGGGCCGGGGAGCTGTTTTTT. The chain has TRBV4-1 and TRBJ2-2; D gene uncertain. V lost 0 bases and J 6 bases, leaving 17 bases between the germline ends. The CDR3 has 17 amino acids. Per germline, CDR1 MGHRA and CDR2 YSYEKL.

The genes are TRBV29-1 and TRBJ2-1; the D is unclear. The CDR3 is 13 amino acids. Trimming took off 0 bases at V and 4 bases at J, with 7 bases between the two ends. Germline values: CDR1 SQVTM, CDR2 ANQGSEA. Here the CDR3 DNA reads TGCAGCGTTGAAGAAAGGGCTTACAATGAGCAGTTCTTC. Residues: CSVEERAYNEQFF.

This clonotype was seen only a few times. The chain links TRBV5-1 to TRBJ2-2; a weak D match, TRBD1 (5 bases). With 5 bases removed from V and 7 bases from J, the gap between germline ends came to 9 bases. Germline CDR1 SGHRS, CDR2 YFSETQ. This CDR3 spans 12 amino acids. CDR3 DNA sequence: TGCGCCAGCAGTTTCAGGGTCGGGGAGCTGTTTTTT. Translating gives CASSFRVGELFF.

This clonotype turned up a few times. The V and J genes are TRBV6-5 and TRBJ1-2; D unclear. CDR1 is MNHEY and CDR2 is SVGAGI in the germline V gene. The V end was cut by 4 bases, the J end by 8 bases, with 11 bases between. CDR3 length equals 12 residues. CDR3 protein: CASSSLVGGYTF. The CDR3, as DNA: TGTGCCAGCAGTTCCCTGGTGGGCGGCTACACCTTC.

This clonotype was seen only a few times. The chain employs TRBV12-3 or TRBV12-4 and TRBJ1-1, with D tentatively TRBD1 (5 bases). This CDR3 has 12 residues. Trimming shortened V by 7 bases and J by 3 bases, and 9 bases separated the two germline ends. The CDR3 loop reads CASNRGYTEAFF. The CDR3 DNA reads TGTGCCAGCAACCGGGGGTACACTGAAGCTTTCTTT.

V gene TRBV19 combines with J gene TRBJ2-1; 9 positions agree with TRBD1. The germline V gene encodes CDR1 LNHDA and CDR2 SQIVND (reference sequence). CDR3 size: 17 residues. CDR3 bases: TGTCCGAAGCCGGCCCCCTTTGGGACAGGGTGCGACAATGAGCAGTTCTTC. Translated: CPKPAPFGTGCDNEQFF.

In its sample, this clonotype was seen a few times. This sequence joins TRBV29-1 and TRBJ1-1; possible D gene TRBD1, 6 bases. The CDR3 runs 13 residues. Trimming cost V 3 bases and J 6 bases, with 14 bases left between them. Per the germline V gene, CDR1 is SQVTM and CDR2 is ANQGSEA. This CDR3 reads CSVDVGRTAEAFF. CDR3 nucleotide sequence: TGCAGCGTTGATGTTGGGAGGACAGCTGAAGCTTTCTTT.

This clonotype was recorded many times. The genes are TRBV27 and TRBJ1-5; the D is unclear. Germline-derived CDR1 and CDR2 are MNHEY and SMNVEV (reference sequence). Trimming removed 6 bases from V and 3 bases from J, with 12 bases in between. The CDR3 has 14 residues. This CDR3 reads CASRATGFNQPQHF. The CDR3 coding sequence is TGTGCCAGCAGAGCGACGGGCTTCAATCAGCCCCAGCATTTT.

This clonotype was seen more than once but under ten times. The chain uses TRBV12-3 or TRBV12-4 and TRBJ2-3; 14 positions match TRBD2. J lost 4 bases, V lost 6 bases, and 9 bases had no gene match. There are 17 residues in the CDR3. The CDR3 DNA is TGTGCCAGCAGCCCGACGACTAGCGGGGGGGCTTCAGATACGCAGTATTTT. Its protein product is CASSPTTSGGASDTQYF.

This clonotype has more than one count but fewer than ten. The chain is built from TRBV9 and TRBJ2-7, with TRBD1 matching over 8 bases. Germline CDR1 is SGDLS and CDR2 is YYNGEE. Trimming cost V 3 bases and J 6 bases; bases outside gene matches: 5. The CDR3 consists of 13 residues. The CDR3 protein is CASSAGQAGEQYF. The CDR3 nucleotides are TGTGCCAGCAGCGCGGGACAGGCGGGCGAGCAGTACTTC. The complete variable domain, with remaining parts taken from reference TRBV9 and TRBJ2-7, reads DSGVTQTPKHLITATGQRVTLRCSPRSGDLSVYWYQQSLDQGLQFLIQYYNGEERAKGNILERFSAQQFPDLHSELNLSSLELGDSALYFCASSAGQAGEQYFGPGTRLTVT.

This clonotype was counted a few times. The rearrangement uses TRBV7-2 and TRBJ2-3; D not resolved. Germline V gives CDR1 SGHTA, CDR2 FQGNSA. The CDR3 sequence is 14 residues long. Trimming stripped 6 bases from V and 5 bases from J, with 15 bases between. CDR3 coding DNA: TGTGCCAGCAGTGTTATCCCCAACGGAGATACGCAGTATTTT. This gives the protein CASSVIPNGDTQYF. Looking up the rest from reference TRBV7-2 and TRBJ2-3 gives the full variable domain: GAGVSQSPSNKVTEKGKDVELRCDPISGHTALYWYRQSLGQGLEFLIYFQGNSAPDKSGLPSDRFSAERTGGSVSTLTIQRTQQEDSAVYLCASSVIPNGDTQYFGPGTRLTVL.

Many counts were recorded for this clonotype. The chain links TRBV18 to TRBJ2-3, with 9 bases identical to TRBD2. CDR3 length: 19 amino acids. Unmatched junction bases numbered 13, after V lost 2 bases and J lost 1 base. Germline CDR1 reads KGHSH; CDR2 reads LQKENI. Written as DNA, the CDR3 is TGTGCCAGCTCACCAGTCACGAGCGGGGGGTACTCTGGCACAGATACGCAGTATTTT. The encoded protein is CASSPVTSGGYSGTDTQYF.

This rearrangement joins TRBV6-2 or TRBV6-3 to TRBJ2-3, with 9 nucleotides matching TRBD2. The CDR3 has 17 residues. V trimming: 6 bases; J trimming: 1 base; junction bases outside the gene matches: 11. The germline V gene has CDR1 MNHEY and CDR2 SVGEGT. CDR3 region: CASSLAGGAIGTDTQYF. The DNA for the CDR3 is TGTGCCAGCAGCCTTGCGGGGGGGGCGATAGGCACAGATACGCAGTATTTT.

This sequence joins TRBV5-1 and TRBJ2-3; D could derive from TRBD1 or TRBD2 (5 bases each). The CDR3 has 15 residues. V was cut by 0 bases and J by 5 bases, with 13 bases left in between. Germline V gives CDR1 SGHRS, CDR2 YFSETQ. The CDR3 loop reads CASSLGGPGVDTQYF. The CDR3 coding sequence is TGCGCCAGCAGCTTGGGGGGACCAGGAGTAGATACGCAGTATTTT. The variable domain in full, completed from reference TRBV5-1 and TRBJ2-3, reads KAGVTQTPRYLIKTRGQQVTLSCSPISGHRSVSWYQQTPGQGLQFLFEYFSETQRNKGNFPGRFSGRQFSNSRSEMNVSTLELGDSALYLCASSLGGPGVDTQYFGPGTRLTVL.

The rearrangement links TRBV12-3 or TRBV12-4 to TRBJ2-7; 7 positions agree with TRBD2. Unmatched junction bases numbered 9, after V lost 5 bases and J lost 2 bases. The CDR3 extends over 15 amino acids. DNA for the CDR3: TGTGCCAGCAGTCCTGGACTAGTGTTGCCCTACGAGCAGTACTTC. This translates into CASSPGLVLPYEQYF.